This is a list of T cell receptor beta chains from one sample in a study of sequential checkpoint blockade in melanoma. The repertoire was sequenced with immunoSEQ multiplex PCR; TCRdb's copy has only in-frame clones and lacks some. The sample has around 12,000 clones, roughly 77% seen once. Source: CD8+ T cells sorted from blood (inferred from file names), taken from a patient given nivolumab and ipilimumab in sequence. The receptor source for this set is a human donor with melanoma. The CDR3 runs from the conserved cysteine through the conserved F or W. A D gene is named only where the DNA matches it firmly. Some rows have no size entry. The others give once, few or many, or a class for an expanded clone.

clone_size,d_call,j_call,v_call,cdr3_aa,cdr3_nt
.,TRBD2,TRBJ2-5,TRBV10-1,CASSDPGREGTQYF,TGCGCCAGCAGTGATCCAGGGAGGGAAGGGACCCAGTACTTC
.,TRBD1,TRBJ2-7,TRBV7-9,CASSLGDRGEGEQYF,TGTGCCAGCAGCTTAGGGGACAGGGGCGAGGGGGAGCAGTACTTC
.,TRBD1,TRBJ2-1,TRBV30,CAWTLDRGRYNEQFF,TGTGCCTGGACCTTAGACAGGGGGCGGTACAATGAGCAGTTCTTC
.,TRBD1,TRBJ2-5,TRBV6-1,CASSNYRGFQETQYF,TGTGCCAGCAGTAACTACAGGGGCTTCCAAGAGACCCAGTACTTC
.,.,TRBJ2-3,TRBV5-8,CASSRTGGATDTQYF,TGTGCCAGCTCCCGGACGGGGGGCGCCACAGATACGCAGTATTTT
.,.,TRBJ1-1,TRBV5-1,CASSKGQMNGAFF,TGCGCCAGCAGCAAGGGACAAATGAACGGAGCTTTCTTT
.,TRBD2,TRBJ2-3,TRBV7-3,CASSLGTRNTDTQYF,TGTGCCAGCAGCTTAGGGACTAGAAACACAGATACGCAGTATTTT
.,TRBD1,TRBJ2-2,TRBV19,CASSIGDRNTGELFF,TGTGCCAGTAGTATCGGGGACAGGAACACCGGGGAGCTGTTTTTT
.,.,TRBJ1-1,TRBV7-9,CASSFSDTEAFF,TGTGCCAGCAGCTTTTCTGACACTGAAGCTTTCTTT
.,TRBD2,TRBJ2-2,TRBV10-2,CASRVAGDGGELFF,TGCGCCAGCAGAGTAGCGGGGGATGGCGGGGAGCTGTTTTTT
.,.,TRBJ1-2,TRBV7-9,CASSLAVSGDYGYTF,TGTGCCAGCAGCTTAGCGGTGTCCGGGGACTATGGCTACACCTTC
.,.,TRBJ2-6,TRBV7-6,CASSKESSGANVLTF,TGTGCCAGCAGCAAGGAGAGCTCTGGGGCCAACGTCCTGACTTTC
few,TRBD2,TRBJ2-3,TRBV4-2,CASSQGLAGGPSTDTQYF,TGTGCCAGCAGCCAGGGACTAGCGGGAGGGCCAAGCACAGATACGCAGTATTTT
.,.,TRBJ1-2,TRBV7-8,CASSLTNRAGGYTF,TGTGCCAGCAGCTTAACCAACAGGGCAGGCGGCTACACCTTC
.,.,TRBJ1-1,TRBV7-3,CASRDTQNTEAFF,TGTGCCTCCCGGGACACTCAGAACACTGAAGCTTTCTTT
once,TRBD2,TRBJ2-2,TRBV6-4,CASSKLAGEAGELFF,TGTGCCAGCAGTAAACTAGCGGGAGAGGCCGGGGAGCTGTTTTTT
medium-sized,TRBD1,TRBJ2-5,TRBV5-8,CASSRGQGHKETQYF,TGTGCCAGCAGCCGTGGACAGGGTCATAAAGAGACCCAGTACTTC
.,TRBD1,TRBJ2-1,TRBV5-4,CASSSGQGIGNEQFF,TGTGCCAGCAGCTCTGGACAGGGGATTGGCAATGAGCAGTTCTTC
.,.,TRBJ1-1,TRBV5-6,CASSLAGSKARNTEAFF,TGTGCCAGCAGCTTGGCCGGGAGCAAAGCAAGGAACACTGAAGCTTTCTTT
.,TRBD2,TRBJ2-7,TRBV6-1,CASSEGTSGSYEQYF,TGTGCCAGCAGTGAAGGGACTAGCGGTTCCTACGAGCAGTACTTC
once,TRBD1,TRBJ1-6,TRBV5-1,CASSNGTVMETLHF,TGCGCCAGCAGCAATGGGACAGTGATGGAGACCCTCCACTTT
.,.,TRBJ2-1,TRBV7-9,CASSSRGISTSEQFF,TGTGCCAGCAGCTCCCGCGGGATATCAACCAGTGAGCAGTTCTTC
.,TRBD1,TRBJ1-5,TRBV5-6,CASSFLTGGSQPQHF,TGTGCCAGCAGCTTTTTGACAGGGGGAAGTCAGCCCCAGCATTTT
once,TRBD2,TRBJ2-7,TRBV6-6,CASSYELAPHEQYF,TGTGCCAGCAGTTATGAACTAGCGCCCCACGAGCAGTACTTC
.,.,TRBJ2-7,TRBV27,CASSRVTGAYEQYF,TGTGCCAGCAGTCGCGTCACCGGGGCCTACGAGCAGTACTTC
.,.,TRBJ2-7,TRBV7-8,CASSLGPGLSYEQYF,TGTGCCAGCAGCTTAGGTCCGGGACTTTCCTACGAGCAGTACTTC
.,TRBD1,TRBJ2-2,TRBV9,CASSVPGTGAHTGELFF,TGTGCCAGCAGCGTACCTGGGACAGGGGCGCACACCGGGGAGCTGTTTTTT
.,TRBD2,TRBJ2-7,TRBV29-1,CSVWREGRSEQYF,TGCAGCGTTTGGCGGGAGGGCCGATCTGAGCAGTACTTC
once,TRBD2,TRBJ2-3,TRBV9,CASSAGGGPDTQYF,TGTGCCAGCAGCGCGGGGGGGGGCCCAGATACGCAGTATTTT
.,TRBD1,TRBJ2-7,TRBV5-4,CASSLSPGTGFYEQYF,TGTGCCAGCAGCTTGAGTCCCGGGACAGGGTTCTACGAGCAGTACTTC
.,.,TRBJ2-2,TRBV7-9,CASSPPGINTGELFF,TGTGCCAGCAGCCCCCCGGGGATAAACACCGGGGAGCTGTTTTTT
.,TRBD2,TRBJ2-7,TRBV28,CASSSAGGPDDEQYF,TGTGCCAGCAGTTCAGCGGGAGGGCCCGATGACGAGCAGTACTTC
.,TRBD2,TRBJ2-1,TRBV7-3,CASSRTSGRHNEQFF,TGTGCCAGCAGCCGGACTAGCGGGAGGCACAATGAGCAGTTCTTC
.,.,TRBJ1-1,TRBV6-5,CASIPRGGSITEAFF,TGTGCCAGCATCCCCCGGGGGGGGAGTATCACTGAAGCTTTCTTT
.,.,TRBJ2-3,TRBV9,CASSPSPRKVADTQYF,TGTGCCAGCAGCCCTAGCCCCAGAAAAGTGGCAGATACGCAGTATTTT
medium-sized,.,TRBJ2-1,TRBV5-8,CASSSGQSSYNEQFF,TGTGCCAGCAGCTCGGGACAAAGCTCCTACAATGAGCAGTTCTTC
.,.,TRBJ2-7,TRBV28,CASSPHYEQYF,TGTGCCAGCAGTCCCCACTACGAGCAGTACTTC
.,.,TRBJ2-3,TRBV28,CASSLSAGGTDTQYF,TGTGCCAGCAGCCTCTCAGCAGGGGGGACGGATACGCAGTATTTT
.,TRBD1,TRBJ1-2,TRBV6-5,CASSQGQTGDYTF,TGTGCCAGCAGCCAGGGACAGACGGGCGACTACACCTTC
.,.,TRBJ2-3,TRBV30,CAWSSDTLASTDTQYF,TGTGCCTGGAGTTCGGACACCTTGGCTAGCACAGATACGCAGTATTTT